These T cell receptor beta chains were read from a single sample in a study of blood T cell repertoires in COVID-19. Clones were sequenced by immunoSEQ multiplex PCR, and TCRdb holds only the in-frame ones, with some missing. The sample contains about 430,000 clones, more than 70% of which appear only once. Source material: PBMCs or T cells enriched from blood (not recorded which). These receptors originate from a woman between 18 and 30 years old who had been exposed to COVID-19. Both conserved end residues are part of each CDR3. D genes are given only for firm matches. Size is omitted from some rows. Given values are once, few, many or a class for expanded clones.

v_call	clone_size	j_call	d_call	cdr3_nt	cdr3_aa
TRBV7-6	-	TRBJ2-7	TRBD1	TGTGCCAGCAGCTTAGATGACAGGGCGGAATACGAGCAGTACTTC	CASSLDDRAEYEQYF
TRBV4-2	-	TRBJ2-7	-	TGTGCCAGCAGCCAAGATTCTCTGTTTTCAGGAGGCTACGAGCAGTACTTC	CASSQDSLFSGGYEQYF
TRBV5-8	-	TRBJ1-4	TRBD1	TGTGCCAGCAGCAGCGACCTTACAGGGGAAACCAATGAAAAACTGTTTTTT	CASSSDLTGETNEKLFF
TRBV7-8	once	TRBJ1-1	-	TGTGCCAGCAGCCGCAGCGTGGAGGCTTTCTTT	CASSRSVEAFF
TRBV2	-	TRBJ1-6	TRBD1	TGTGCCAGCAGTGCACTACCTGCCGGGACAGGGGGTAGTTCACCCCTCCACTTT	CASSALPAGTGGSSPLHF
TRBV29-1	-	TRBJ1-4	-	TGCAGCGTCGCGGTCGGGGGTGGGGAAAAACTGTTTTTT	CSVAVGGGEKLFF
TRBV12-5	once	TRBJ2-2	-	TGTGCTAGTGGTCAAGGGACGACAGGCACCGGGGAGCTGTTTTTT	CASGQGTTGTGELFF
TRBV24-1	-	TRBJ1-2	TRBD1	TGTGCCACCAGTGACCCCGCCGGGACAGACTATGGCTACACCTTC	CATSDPAGTDYGYTF
TRBV28	-	TRBJ1-1	-	TGTGCCAGCAGTTTATCGGTCACTGAAGCTTTCTTT	CASSLSVTEAFF
TRBV7-2	-	TRBJ2-7	TRBD2	TGTGCCAGCAGCTTGACTAGCGGGGAATTCTACGAGCAGTACTTC	CASSLTSGEFYEQYF
TRBV6-5	once	TRBJ1-3	-	TGTGCCAGCCGAAGGGACACCACTGGAAACACCATATATTTT	CASRRDTTGNTIYF
TRBV7-9	-	TRBJ1-3	-	TGTGCCAGCAGCCAACAGGCCGCCTCTGGAAACACCATATATTTT	CASSQQAASGNTIYF
TRBV27	-	TRBJ2-7	TRBD2	TGTGCCAGCAGTTCCCTCCCCAGCGGGAACGACGAGCAGTACTTC	CASSSLPSGNDEQYF
TRBV6-5	once	TRBJ2-7	TRBD2	TGTGCCAGCAGTTACTCCTCTAGCGGGGCGGCGTACGAGCAGTACTTC	CASSYSSSGAAYEQYF
TRBV4-3	-	TRBJ2-5	TRBD1	TGCGCCAGCAGCTACCGACAGGGGGCGAGGGAGACCCAGTACTTC	CASSYRQGARETQYF
TRBV11-3	-	TRBJ1-6	-	TGTGCCAGCAGCTCCGGGAGCCGTAATTCACCCCTCCACTTT	CASSSGSRNSPLHF
TRBV5-5	-	TRBJ2-5	-	TGTGCCAGCAGCTTTCACGAGCAGACCCAGTACTTC	CASSFHEQTQYF
TRBV2	-	TRBJ2-3	TRBD2	TGTGCCAGCAGTGAAGGGCTAGCGGGGATCACAGATACGCAGTATTTT	CASSEGLAGITDTQYF
TRBV9	-	TRBJ1-6	-	TGTGCCAGCAGCGTAGAGGTCGCAGGGGCAGGTTCACCCCTCCACTTT	CASSVEVAGAGSPLHF
TRBV25-1	-	TRBJ1-4	TRBD1	TGTGCCAGCAGCGAAACAGGGGCGGGTGAAAAACTGTTTTTT	CASSETGAGEKLFF
TRBV9	few	TRBJ2-7	-	TGTGCCAGCAGCGTAGCCGACGGAGCCTACGAGCAGTACTTC	CASSVADGAYEQYF
TRBV12-3/TRBV12-4	-	TRBJ2-1	TRBD1	TGTGCCAGCAGTTTACGACAGGGGATTGAGCAGTTCTTC	CASSLRQGIEQFF
TRBV28	-	TRBJ1-4	-	TGTGCCAGCAGTTTACCGGATTCGCGAGGGGAAAAACTGTTTTTT	CASSLPDSRGEKLFF
TRBV29-1	-	TRBJ2-7	-	TGCAGCGTTGACGCAGGCTCCTACGAGCAGTACTTC	CSVDAGSYEQYF
TRBV5-1	-	TRBJ2-7	-	TGCGCCAGCAGCCTTGGGGGCGGGAGTAGCCACGAGCAGTACTTC	CASSLGGGSSHEQYF
TRBV5-1	once	TRBJ1-3	-	TGCGCCAGCAGCTTGCAGAACCCCTCTGGAAACACCATATATTTT	CASSLQNPSGNTIYF
TRBV19	once	TRBJ1-2	-	TGTGCCAGTAGTGGGAAACAGGGTCCTCCCTATGGCTACACCTTC	CASSGKQGPPYGYTF
TRBV9	-	TRBJ1-2	TRBD1	TGTGCCAGCAGCGTACAGGGGGCGTCCAACTATGGCTACACCTTC	CASSVQGASNYGYTF
TRBV10-3	-	TRBJ2-5	TRBD2	TGTGCCATCAGTGGAAGTGGCACTAGCGGAGCCCAAGAGACCCAGTACTTC	CAISGSGTSGAQETQYF
TRBV13	-	TRBJ2-2	-	TGTGCCAGCAGCTTATATGTGACCGGGGAGCTGTTTTTT	CASSLYVTGELFF
TRBV5-1	-	TRBJ2-5	-	TGCGCCAGCAGCTTGGCGTCCGGGAGCCAAGAGACCCAGTACTTC	CASSLASGSQETQYF
TRBV11-1	-	TRBJ2-1	-	TGTGCCAGCAGCTCGCCCGTTACAGCCCTCTACAATGAGCAGTTCTTC	CASSSPVTALYNEQFF
TRBV9	-	TRBJ2-1	-	TGTGCCAGCAGCGTAGCGGGGGTAAGGGGCTACAATGAGCAGTTCTTC	CASSVAGVRGYNEQFF
TRBV6-5	-	TRBJ2-2	TRBD1	TGTGCCAGCAGCCGAGACAGGGGGAACACCGGGGAGCTGTTTTTT	CASSRDRGNTGELFF
TRBV2	-	TRBJ2-7	TRBD2	TGTGCCAGCAGTGATAATAGCGGGGCTTCCTACGAGCAGTACTTC	CASSDNSGASYEQYF
TRBV20-1	-	TRBJ1-6	-	TGCAGTGCTAGTCGGGGGGCAGGTTCACCCCTCCACTTT	CSASRGAGSPLHF
TRBV18	-	TRBJ1-2	-	TGTGCCAGCTCACCACCAGGGGGCTATGGCTACACCTTC	CASSPPGGYGYTF
TRBV9	-	TRBJ2-3	TRBD2	TGTGCCAGCAGCGTAGTCGAAGCGTGGACTAGGGACGTCACAGATACGCAGTATTTT	CASSVVEAWTRDVTDTQYF
TRBV15	-	TRBJ2-5	TRBD2	TGTGCCACCAGTCTTGGGCTAGCGGGAGAAGAGACCCAGTACTTC	CATSLGLAGEETQYF
TRBV7-2	-	TRBJ1-1	TRBD1	TGTGCCAGCGGCACAGACAGGGACACTGAAGCTTTCTTT	CASGTDRDTEAFF
TRBV6-4	once	TRBJ1-1	-	TGTGCCAGCAGTCCCGGAGGAACTGAAGCTTTCTTT	CASSPGGTEAFF
TRBV7-9	few	TRBJ1-6	-	TGTGCCAGCAGCTTAGTTCGGAGCTATATCGATAATTCACCCCTCCACTTT	CASSLVRSYIDNSPLHF
TRBV7-8	-	TRBJ2-1	TRBD2	TGTGCCAGCAGCTACGGGACTAGCGGGGGGTCCCGATCCTACAATGAGCAGTTCTTC	CASSYGTSGGSRSYNEQFF
TRBV19	-	TRBJ2-5	-	TGTGCCAGTAGTAACAGGGCCCAGTGGGGTCAGTACTTC	CASSNRAQWGQYF
TRBV7-3	-	TRBJ1-4	-	TGTGCCAGCAGCTTATCAGGGACTAATGAAAAACTGTTTTTT	CASSLSGTNEKLFF
TRBV6-5	-	TRBJ2-7	-	TGTGCCAGCAGTCCCTCGACAGGCTCCTACGAGCAGTACTTC	CASSPSTGSYEQYF
TRBV2	-	TRBJ2-3	-	TGTGCCAGCAGTGAACAGGGGATCGATACGCAGTATTTT	CASSEQGIDTQYF
TRBV4-1	-	TRBJ2-5	TRBD2	TGCGCCAGCAGCCAAGACGGGACTAGCGGGGCCCAAGAGACCCAGTACTTC	CASSQDGTSGAQETQYF
TRBV9	-	TRBJ2-1	TRBD2	TGTGCCAGCAGAGCCGGGACTAGCGGGAGCTATGAGCAGTTCTTC	CASRAGTSGSYEQFF
TRBV28	-	TRBJ2-2	-	TGTGCCAGCAGTGAGCTAGGGGGTTACACCGGGGAGCTGTTTTTT	CASSELGGYTGELFF
TRBV20-1	-	TRBJ1-1	-	TGCAGTGCTAGTGGGGGGGTCGGCACTGAAGCTTTCTTT	CSASGGVGTEAFF
TRBV19	-	TRBJ2-3	TRBD1	TGTGCCAGTAGTGCGATCAGGGGGCTCGGCACAGATACGCAGTATTTT	CASSAIRGLGTDTQYF
TRBV4-3	-	TRBJ2-1	-	TGCGCCAGCAGCCAAGCGGGATCGGTGTATGAGCAGTTCTTC	CASSQAGSVYEQFF